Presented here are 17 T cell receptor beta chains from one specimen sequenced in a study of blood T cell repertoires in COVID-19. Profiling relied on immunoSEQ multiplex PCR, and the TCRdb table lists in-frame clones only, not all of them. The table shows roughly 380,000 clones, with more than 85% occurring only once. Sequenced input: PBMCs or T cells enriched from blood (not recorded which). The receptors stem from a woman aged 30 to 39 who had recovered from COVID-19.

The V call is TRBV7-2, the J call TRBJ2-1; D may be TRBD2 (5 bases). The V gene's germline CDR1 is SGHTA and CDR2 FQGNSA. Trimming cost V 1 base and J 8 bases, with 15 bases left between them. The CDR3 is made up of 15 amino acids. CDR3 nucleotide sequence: TGTGCCAGCAGCTTAGGCGCTAGCAGGTCCTATGAGCAGTTCTTC. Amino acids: CASSLGASRSYEQFF. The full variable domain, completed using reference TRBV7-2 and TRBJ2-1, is GAGVSQSPSNKVTEKGKDVELRCDPISGHTALYWYRQSLGQGLEFLIYFQGNSAPDKSGLPSDRFSAERTGGSVSTLTIQRTQQEDSAVYLCASSLGASRSYEQFFGPGTRLTVL.

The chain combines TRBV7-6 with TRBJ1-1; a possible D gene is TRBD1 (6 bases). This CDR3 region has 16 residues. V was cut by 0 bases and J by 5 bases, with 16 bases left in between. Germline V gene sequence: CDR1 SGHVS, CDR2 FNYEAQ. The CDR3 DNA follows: TGTGCCAGCAGCTTAGCCGCCTATTTACAGGGAACTGAAGCTTTCTTT. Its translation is CASSLAAYLQGTEAFF.

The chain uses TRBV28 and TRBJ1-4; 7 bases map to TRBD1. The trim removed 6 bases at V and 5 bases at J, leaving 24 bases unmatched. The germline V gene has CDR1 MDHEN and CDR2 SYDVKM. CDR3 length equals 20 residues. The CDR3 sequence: CASSQDYGQVAWALNEKLFF. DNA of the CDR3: TGTGCCAGCAGCCAAGACTACGGACAGGTTGCGTGGGCACTAAATGAAAAACTGTTTTTT.

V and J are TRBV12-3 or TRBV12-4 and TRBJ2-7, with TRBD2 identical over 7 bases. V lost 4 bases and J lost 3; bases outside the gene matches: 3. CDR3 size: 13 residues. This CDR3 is CASSWGGIYEQYF. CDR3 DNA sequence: TGTGCCAGCAGTTGGGGGGGGATCTACGAGCAGTACTTC.

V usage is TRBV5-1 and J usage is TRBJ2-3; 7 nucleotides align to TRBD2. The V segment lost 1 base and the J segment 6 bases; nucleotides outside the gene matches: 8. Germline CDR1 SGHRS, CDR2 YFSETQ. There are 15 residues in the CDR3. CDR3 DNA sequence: TGCGCCAGCAGCTTGACTGGCGGGAGCGAGGATACGCAGTATTTT. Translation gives CASSLTGGSEDTQYF.

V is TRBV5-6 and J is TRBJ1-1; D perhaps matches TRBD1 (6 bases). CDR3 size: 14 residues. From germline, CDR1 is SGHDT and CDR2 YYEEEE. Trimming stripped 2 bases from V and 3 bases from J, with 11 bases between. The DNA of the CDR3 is TGTGCCAGCAGCTTAAAAAGGGGGTACACTGAAGCTTTCTTT. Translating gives CASSLKRGYTEAFF.

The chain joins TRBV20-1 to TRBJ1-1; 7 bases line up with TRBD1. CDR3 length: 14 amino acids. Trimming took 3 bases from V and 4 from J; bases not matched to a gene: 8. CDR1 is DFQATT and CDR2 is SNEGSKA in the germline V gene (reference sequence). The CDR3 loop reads CSASKQGRTTEAFF. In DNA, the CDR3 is TGCAGTGCTAGTAAACAGGGGAGGACCACTGAAGCTTTCTTT.

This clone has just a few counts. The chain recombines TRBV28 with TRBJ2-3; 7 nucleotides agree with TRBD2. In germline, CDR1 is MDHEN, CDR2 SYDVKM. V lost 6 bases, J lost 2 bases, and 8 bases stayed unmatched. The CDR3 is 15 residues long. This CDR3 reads CASSLPSGITDTQYF. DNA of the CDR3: TGTGCCAGCAGCTTGCCGAGCGGGATCACAGATACGCAGTATTTT.

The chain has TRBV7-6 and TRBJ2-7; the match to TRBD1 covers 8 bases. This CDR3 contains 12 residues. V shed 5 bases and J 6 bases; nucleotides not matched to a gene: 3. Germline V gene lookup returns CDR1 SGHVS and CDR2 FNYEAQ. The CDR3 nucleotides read TGTGCCAGCAGCGTACAGGGGGTCGAGCAGTACTTC. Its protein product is CASSVQGVEQYF.

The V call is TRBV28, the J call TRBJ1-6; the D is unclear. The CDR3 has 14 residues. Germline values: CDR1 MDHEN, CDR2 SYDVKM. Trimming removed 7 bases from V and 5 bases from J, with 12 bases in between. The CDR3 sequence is CASTQGGNNSPLHF. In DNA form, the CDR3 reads TGTGCCAGCACTCAAGGAGGAAATAATTCACCCCTCCACTTT.

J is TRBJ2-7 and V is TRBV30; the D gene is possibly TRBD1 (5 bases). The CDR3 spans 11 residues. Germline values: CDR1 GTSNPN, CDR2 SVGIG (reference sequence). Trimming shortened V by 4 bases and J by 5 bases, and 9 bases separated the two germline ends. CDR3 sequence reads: CAWNWGDEQYF. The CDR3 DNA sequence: TGTGCCTGGAATTGGGGCGACGAGCAGTACTTC.

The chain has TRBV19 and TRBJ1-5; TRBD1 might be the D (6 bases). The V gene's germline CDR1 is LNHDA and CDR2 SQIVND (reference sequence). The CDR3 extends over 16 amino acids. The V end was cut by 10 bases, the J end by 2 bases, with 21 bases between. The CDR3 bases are TGTGCCACCCTGAGCGGGGGGGCTGTGGGCAATCAGCCCCAGCATTTT. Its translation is CATLSGGAVGNQPQHF.

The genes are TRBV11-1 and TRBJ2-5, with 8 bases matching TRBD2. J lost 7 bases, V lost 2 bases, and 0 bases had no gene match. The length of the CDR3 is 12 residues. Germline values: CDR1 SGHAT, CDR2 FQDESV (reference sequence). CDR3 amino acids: CASSLSGGTQYF. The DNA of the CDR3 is TGTGCCAGCAGCTTAAGCGGGGGGACCCAGTACTTC.

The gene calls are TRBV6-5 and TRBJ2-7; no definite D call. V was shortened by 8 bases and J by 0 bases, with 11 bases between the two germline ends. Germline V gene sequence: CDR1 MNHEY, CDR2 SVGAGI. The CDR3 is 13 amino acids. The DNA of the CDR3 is TGTGCCAGCGGTCGACATTACTCCTACGAGCAGTACTTC. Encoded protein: CASGRHYSYEQYF.

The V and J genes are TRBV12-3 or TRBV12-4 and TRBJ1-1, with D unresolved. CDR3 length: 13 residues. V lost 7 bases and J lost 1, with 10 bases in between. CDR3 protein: CASKRQENTEAFF. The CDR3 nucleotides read TGTGCCAGCAAGAGACAAGAGAACACTGAAGCTTTCTTT.

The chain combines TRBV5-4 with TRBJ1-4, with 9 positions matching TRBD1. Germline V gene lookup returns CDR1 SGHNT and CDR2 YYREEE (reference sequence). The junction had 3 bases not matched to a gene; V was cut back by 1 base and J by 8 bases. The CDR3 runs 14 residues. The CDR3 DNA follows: TGTGCCAGCAGCTTGTCGGACAGGGGCGAAAAACTGTTTTTT. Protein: CASSLSDRGEKLFF.

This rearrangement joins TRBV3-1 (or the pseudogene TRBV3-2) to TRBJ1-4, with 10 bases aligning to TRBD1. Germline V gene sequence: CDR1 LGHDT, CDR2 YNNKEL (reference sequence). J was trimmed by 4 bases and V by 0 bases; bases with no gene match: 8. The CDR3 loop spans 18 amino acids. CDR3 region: CASSQEGQGPKLNEKLFF. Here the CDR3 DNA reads TGTGCCAGCAGCCAAGAGGGACAGGGGCCGAAGCTTAATGAAAAACTGTTTTTT.